This T cell receptor (beta chain) was documented in a study of post-analysis software for immune sequencing data. V lost 2 bases to trimming and J lost 7 bases; unmatched junction nucleotides: 6. This CDR3 is 15 amino acids long. Study observations and caveats: Elevated frequency relative to controls characterized several TRBV segments in patients, TRBV5-6, TRBV5-1 and TRBV20-1 among them. People with multiple sclerosis had a significantly lower normalized Chao1 diversity than controls did.

This clonotype has only a few counts. What it recognizes is unknown. cDNA libraries of TCR beta carried unique molecular identifiers. TCRdb analysed the PCR reads with MiXCR anew, one entry per CDR3 protein. The data show some 700,000 distinct CDR3 sequences, approximately 59% seen once. This TCR was recovered from a girl aged 2 to 9 with multiple sclerosis. Material for sequencing was blood. V is TRBV12-3 or TRBV12-4 and J is TRBJ1-5, with TRBD1 matching 9 bases. DNA of the CDR3: TGTGCCAGCAGTTTAAGGGACAGGGATTTACAGCCCCAGCATTTT. Encoded protein: CASSLRDRDLQPQHF.